This T cell receptor beta chain stems from a study of lymphopenia after photon versus proton radiotherapy. From germline, CDR1 is SGHDN and CDR2 FVKESK. This CDR3 has 17 residues. Trimming pared 0 bases from V and 2 bases from J, leaving 11 bases between. Study-level findings and limits: Post-nadir diversity loss with photons came from oligoclonal expansion, particularly CD8+ Temra cells. Relative stability marked proton patients; photon patients lost diversity and naive cells.

Produced via immunoSEQ multiplex PCR; TCRdb's table is partial and in-frame only. The sample holds tens of thousands of clones; about 82% are singletons and the top ten take 9% to 12%. As regards this clone: The antigen is undetermined.

The chain uses TRBV14 and TRBJ2-6, with D maybe TRBD1 (6 bases). The material sequenced was peripheral blood, taken from a patient treated with proton-based radiotherapy. This clonotype originated in a woman aged 70-85 years with pancreatic cancer. Some clones in this sample may be carry-over from other donors' samples. CDR3 in amino acids: CASSQEQGTTGANVLTF. The CDR3 DNA follows: TGTGCCAGCAGCCAAGAACAGGGAACGACTGGGGCCAACGTCCTGACTTTC.